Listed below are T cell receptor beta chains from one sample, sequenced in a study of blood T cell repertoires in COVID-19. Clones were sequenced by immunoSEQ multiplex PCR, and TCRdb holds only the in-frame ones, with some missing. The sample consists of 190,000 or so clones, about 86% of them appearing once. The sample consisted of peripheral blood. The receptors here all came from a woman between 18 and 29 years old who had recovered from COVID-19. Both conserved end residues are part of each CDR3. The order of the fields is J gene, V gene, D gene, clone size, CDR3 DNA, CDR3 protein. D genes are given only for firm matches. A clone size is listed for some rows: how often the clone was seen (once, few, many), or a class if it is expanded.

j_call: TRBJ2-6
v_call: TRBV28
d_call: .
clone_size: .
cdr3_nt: TGTGCCAGCAGAACCGCGACTGGGGCCAACGTCCTGACTTTC
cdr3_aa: CASRTATGANVLTF

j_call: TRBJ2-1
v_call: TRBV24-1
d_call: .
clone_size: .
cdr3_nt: TGTGCCACCAGTGATTTATCAGGGTTCGGGTTCTTC
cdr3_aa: CATSDLSGFGFF

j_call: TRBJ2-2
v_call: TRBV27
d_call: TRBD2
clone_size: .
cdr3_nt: TGTGCCAGCAGAAAGCGGGGGGCGAACACCGGGGAGCTGTTTTTT
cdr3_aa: CASRKRGANTGELFF

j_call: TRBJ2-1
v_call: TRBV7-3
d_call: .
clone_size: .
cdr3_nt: TGTGCCAGCAGCTTATCTTATGGGGAGGCCTACAATGAGCAGTTCTTC
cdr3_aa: CASSLSYGEAYNEQFF

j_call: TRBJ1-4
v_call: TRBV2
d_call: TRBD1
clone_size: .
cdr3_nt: TGTGCCAGCAGTGAAGGTCCTGCAGGGGGGGAAAAACTGTTTTTT
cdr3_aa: CASSEGPAGGEKLFF

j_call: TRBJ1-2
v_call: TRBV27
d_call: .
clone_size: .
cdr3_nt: TGTGCCAGCAGGGCGGTCGGCAACTATGGCTACACCTTC
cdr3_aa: CASRAVGNYGYTF

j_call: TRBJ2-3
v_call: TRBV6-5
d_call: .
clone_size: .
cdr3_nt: TGTGCCAGCAGTTTAACAGATACAGATACGCAGTATTTT
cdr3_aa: CASSLTDTDTQYF

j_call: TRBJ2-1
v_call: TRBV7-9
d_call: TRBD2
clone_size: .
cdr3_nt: TGTGCCAGCAGCCGGACTAGCCCGAATGAGCAGTTCTTC
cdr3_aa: CASSRTSPNEQFF

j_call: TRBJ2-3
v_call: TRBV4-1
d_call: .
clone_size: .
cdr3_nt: TGCGCCAGCAGCCAGGGCGCAGATACGCAGTATTTT
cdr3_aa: CASSQGADTQYF

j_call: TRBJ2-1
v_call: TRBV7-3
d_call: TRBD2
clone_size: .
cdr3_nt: TGTGCCAGCAGCTTGACTAGCGGATCGAATGAGCAGTTCTTC
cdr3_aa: CASSLTSGSNEQFF

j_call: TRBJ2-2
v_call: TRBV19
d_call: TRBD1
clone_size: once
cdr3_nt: TGTGCCAGTAGGACCGGGACAGGGTACACCGGGGAGCTGTTTTTT
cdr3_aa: CASRTGTGYTGELFF

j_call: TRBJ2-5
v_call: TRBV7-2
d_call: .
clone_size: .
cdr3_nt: TGTGCCAGCAACTCTCCGTCCCAGGAAGAGACCCAGTACTTC
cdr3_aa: CASNSPSQEETQYF

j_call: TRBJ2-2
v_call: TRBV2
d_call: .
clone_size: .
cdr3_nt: TGTGCCAGCAGTGTAAGACAGCTGAACACCGGGGAGCTGTTTTTT
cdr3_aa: CASSVRQLNTGELFF

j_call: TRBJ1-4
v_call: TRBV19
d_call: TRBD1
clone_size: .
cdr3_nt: TGTGCCAGTAGTGGGACAGGGTGGGGTGAAAAACTGTTTTTT
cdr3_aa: CASSGTGWGEKLFF

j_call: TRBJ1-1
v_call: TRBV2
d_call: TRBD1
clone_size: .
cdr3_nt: TGTGCCAGCAGTGAAGACAGGGGCGAAGCTTTCTTT
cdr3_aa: CASSEDRGEAFF

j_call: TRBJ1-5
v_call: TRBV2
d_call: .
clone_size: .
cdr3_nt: TGTGCCAGCAGTGAGCGGGGGGGTCAGCCCCAGCATTTT
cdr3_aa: CASSERGGQPQHF

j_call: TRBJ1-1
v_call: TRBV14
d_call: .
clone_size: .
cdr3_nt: TGTGCCAGCAGCCAAGTTCGGAACACTGAAGCTTTCTTT
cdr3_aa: CASSQVRNTEAFF